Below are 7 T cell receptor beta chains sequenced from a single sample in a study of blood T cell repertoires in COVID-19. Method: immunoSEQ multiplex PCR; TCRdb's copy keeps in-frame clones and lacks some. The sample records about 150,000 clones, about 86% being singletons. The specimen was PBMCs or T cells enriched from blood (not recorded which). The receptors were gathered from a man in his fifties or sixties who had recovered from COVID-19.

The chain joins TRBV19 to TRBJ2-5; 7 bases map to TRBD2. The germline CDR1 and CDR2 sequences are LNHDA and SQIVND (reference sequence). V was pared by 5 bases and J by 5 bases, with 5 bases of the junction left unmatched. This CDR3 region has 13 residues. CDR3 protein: CASSQTSLETQYF. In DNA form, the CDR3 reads TGTGCCAGTAGTCAGACTAGCCTGGAGACCCAGTACTTC.

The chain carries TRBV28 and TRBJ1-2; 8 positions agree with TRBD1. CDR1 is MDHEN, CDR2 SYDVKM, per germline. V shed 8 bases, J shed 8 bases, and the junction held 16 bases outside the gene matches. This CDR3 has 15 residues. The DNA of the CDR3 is TGTGCCAGCTTCACAGGACAGGGAAAGAGTGGCGGCTACACCTTC. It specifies CASFTGQGKSGGYTF.

The CDR3 reads CASSITGTGASGNTIYF. The CDR3 coding sequence is TGTGCCAGCAGCATAACCGGGACAGGGGCGTCCGGAAACACCATATATTTT. V and J are TRBV13 and TRBJ1-3; 10 nucleotides match TRBD1. CDR1 and CDR2 (germline): PRHDT, FYEKMQ (reference sequence). The CDR3 runs to 17 residues. V trimming: 5 bases; J trimming: 4 bases; junction bases outside the gene matches: 11.

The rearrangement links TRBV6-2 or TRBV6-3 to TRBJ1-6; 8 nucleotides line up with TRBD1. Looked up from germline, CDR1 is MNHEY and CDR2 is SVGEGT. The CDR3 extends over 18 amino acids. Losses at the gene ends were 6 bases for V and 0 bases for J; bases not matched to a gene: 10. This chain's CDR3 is CASSPRTGPFSYNSPLHF. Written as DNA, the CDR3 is TGTGCCAGCAGCCCCCGGACAGGGCCCTTCTCCTATAATTCACCCCTCCACTTT.

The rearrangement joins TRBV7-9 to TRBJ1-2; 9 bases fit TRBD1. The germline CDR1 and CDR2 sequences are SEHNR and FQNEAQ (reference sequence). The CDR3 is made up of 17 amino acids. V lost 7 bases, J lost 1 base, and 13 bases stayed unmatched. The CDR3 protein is CASTSGGQGINNYGYTF. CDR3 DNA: TGTGCCAGCACCTCCGGAGGACAGGGGATTAATAACTATGGCTACACCTTC.

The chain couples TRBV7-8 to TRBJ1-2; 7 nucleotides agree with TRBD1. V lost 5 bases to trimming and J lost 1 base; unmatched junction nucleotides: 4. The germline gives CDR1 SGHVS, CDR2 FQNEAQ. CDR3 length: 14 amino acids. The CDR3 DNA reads TGTGCCAGCAGCCCAAGACAGGGTAACTATGGCTACACCTTC. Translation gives CASSPRQGNYGYTF.

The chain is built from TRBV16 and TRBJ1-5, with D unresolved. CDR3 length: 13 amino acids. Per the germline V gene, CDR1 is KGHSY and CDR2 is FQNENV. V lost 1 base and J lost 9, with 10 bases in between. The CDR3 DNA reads TGTGCCAGCAGCCAATATGGAGATCGGCCCCAGCATTTT. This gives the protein CASSQYGDRPQHF.